This record looks at one T cell receptor beta chain sequence and its context. V lost 5 bases and J lost 3, with 13 bases in between. The germline CDR1 and CDR2 sequences are MDHEN and SYDVKM. This CDR3 region has 15 residues. This sample was taken from a study of blood T cell repertoires in COVID-19. Across the whole study: Both acute and convalescent COVID-19 samples were obtained from the United States, Italy and Spain. Nucleic acid was either cDNA or gDNA, and it came from T cells, B-cell-depleted T cells, or PBMCs.

Authors' processing steps: Amplified reference gene primers provided the basis for estimating nucleated cell counts. Produced via immunoSEQ multiplex PCR; TCRdb's table is partial and in-frame only. From that table come the V and J calls and clone size; the DNA was used to work out D and trimming. The sample lists around 72,000 clones; just over 85% were seen once. The sequencing input was peripheral blood. The clonotype originates from a man aged 70-80 years with active or convalescent COVID-19. This chain uses TRBV28 with TRBJ1-4, with D unclear. In DNA form, the CDR3 reads TGTGCCAGCAGTCCACGCCCGGGAGCTAATGAAAAACTGTTTTTT. Its translation: CASSPRPGANEKLFF.